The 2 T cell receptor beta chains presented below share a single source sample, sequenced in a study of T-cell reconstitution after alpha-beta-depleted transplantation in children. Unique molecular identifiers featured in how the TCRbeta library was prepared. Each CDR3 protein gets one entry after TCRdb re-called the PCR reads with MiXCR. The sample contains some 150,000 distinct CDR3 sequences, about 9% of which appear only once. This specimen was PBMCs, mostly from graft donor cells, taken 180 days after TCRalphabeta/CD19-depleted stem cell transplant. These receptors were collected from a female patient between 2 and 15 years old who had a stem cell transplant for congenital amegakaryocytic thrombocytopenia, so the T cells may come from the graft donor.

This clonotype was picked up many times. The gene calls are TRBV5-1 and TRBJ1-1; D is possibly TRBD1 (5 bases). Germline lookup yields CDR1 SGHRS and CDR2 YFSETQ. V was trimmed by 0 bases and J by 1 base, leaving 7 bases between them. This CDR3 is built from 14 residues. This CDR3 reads CASSLAGQNTEAFF. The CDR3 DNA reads TGCGCCAGCAGCTTGGCAGGACAGAACACTGAAGCTTTCTTT. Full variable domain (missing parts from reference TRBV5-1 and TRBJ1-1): KAGVTQTPRYLIKTRGQQVTLSCSPISGHRSVSWYQQTPGQGLQFLFEYFSETQRNKGNFPGRFSGRQFSNSRSEMNVSTLELGDSALYLCASSLAGQNTEAFFGQGTRLTVV.

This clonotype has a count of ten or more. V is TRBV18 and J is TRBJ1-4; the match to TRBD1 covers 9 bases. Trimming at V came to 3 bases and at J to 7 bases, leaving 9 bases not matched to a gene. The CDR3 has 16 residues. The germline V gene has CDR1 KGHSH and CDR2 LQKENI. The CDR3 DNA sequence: TGTGCCAGCTCACCGGGACAGGGATCTCGGATTGAAAAACTGTTTTTT. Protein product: CASSPGQGSRIEKLFF.